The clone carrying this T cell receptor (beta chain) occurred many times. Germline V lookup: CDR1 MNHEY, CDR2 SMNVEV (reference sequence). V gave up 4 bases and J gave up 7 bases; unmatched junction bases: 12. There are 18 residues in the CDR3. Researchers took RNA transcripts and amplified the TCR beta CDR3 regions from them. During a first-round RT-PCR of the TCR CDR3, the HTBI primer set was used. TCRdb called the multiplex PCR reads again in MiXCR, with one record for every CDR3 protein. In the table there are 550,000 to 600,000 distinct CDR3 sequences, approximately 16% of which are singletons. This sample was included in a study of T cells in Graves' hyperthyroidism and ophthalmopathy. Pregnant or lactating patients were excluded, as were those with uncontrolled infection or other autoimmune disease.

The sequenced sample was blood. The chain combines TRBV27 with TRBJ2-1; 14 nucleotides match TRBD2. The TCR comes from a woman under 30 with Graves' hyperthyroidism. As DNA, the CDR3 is TGTGCCAGCAGTTCCTCCAGACTAGCGGGAGGGCCCAGGAATGAGCAGTTCTTC. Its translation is CASSSSRLAGGPRNEQFF.